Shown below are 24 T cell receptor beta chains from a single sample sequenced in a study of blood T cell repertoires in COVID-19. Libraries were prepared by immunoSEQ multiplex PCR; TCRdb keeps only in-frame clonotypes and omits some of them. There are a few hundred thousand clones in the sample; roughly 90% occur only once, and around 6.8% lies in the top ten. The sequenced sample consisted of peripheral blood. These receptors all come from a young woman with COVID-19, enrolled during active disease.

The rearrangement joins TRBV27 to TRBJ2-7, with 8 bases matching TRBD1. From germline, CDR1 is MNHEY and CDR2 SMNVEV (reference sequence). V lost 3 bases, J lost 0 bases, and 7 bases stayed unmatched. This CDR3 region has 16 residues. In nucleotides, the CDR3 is TGTGCCAGCAGTTTCTTGGTTCAGGGGGCCTCCTACGAGCAGTACTTC. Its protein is CASSFLVQGASYEQYF.

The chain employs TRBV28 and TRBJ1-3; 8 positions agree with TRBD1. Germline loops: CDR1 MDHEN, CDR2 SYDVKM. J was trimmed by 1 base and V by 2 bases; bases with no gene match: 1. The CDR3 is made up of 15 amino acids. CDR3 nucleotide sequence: TGTGCCAGCAGTTTACAGGGGGCTTCTGGAAACACCATATATTTT. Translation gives CASSLQGASGNTIYF.

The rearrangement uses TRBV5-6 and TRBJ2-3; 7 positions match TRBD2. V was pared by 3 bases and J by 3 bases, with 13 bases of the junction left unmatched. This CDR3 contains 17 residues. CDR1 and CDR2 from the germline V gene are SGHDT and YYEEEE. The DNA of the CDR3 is TGTGCCAGCAGCTACGGGGACGCCCGGGAGGTAACAGATACGCAGTATTTT. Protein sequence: CASSYGDAREVTDTQYF.

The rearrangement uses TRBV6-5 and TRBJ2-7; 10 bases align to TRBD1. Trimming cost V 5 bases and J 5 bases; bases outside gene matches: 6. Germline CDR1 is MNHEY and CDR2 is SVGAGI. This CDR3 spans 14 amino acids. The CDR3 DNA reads TGTGCCAGCAGTCGGGACAGGGGTAAGAACGAGCAGTACTTC. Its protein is CASSRDRGKNEQYF.

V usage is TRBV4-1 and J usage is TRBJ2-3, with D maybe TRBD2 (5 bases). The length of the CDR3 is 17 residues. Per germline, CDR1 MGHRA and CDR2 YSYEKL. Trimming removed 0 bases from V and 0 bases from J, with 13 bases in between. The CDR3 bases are TGCGCCAGCAGCCAAGAAAAGACCAGCGGAAGCACAGATACGCAGTATTTT. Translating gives CASSQEKTSGSTDTQYF.

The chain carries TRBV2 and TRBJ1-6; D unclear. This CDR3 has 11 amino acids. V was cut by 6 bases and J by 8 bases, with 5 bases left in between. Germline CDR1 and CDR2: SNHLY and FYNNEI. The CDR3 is CASSLDSPLHF. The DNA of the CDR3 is TGTGCCAGCAGCCTAGATTCACCCCTCCACTTT.

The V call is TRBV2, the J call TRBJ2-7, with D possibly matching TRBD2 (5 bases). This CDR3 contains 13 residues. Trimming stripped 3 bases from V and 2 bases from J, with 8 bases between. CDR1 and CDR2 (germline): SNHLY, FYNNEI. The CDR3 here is CASSDEGTYEQYF. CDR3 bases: TGTGCCAGCAGTGATGAGGGAACCTACGAGCAGTACTTC.

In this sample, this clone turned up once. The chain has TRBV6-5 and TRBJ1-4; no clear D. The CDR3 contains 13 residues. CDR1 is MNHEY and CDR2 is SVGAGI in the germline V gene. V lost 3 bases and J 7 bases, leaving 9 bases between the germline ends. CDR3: CASSYSSGEKLFF. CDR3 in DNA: TGTGCCAGCAGTTATTCTTCAGGTGAAAAACTGTTTTTT.

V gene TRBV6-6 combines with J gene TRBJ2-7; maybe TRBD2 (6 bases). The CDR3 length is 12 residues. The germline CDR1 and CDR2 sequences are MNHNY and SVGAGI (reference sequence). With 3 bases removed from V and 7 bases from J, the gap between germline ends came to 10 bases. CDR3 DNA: TGTGCCAGCAGTTATGGGGGGAATGAGCAGTACTTC. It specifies CASSYGGNEQYF.

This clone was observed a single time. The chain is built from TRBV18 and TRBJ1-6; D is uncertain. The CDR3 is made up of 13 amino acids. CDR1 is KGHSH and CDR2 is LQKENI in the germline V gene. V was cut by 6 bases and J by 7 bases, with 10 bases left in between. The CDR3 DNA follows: TGTGCCAGCTCCCCCGGGGTGAATTCACCCCTCCACTTT. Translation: CASSPGVNSPLHF. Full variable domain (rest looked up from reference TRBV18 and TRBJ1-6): NAGVMQNPRHLVRRRGQEARLRCSPMKGHSHVYWYRQLPEEGLKFMVYLQKENIIDESGMPKERFSAEFPKEGPSILRIQQVVRGDSAAYFCASSPGVNSPLHFGNGTRLTVT.

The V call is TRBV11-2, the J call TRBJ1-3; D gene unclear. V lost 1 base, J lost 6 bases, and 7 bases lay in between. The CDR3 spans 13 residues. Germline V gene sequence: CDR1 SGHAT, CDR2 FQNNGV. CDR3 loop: CASSLGSVNTIYF. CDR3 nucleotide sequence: TGTGCCAGCAGCTTAGGATCGGTAAACACCATATATTTT.

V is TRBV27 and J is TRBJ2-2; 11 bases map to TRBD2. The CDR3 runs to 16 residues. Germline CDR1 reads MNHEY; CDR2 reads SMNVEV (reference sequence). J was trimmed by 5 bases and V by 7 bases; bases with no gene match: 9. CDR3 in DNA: TGTGCCAGCACAAATAGCGGGAGGGCCGGTACCGGGGAGCTGTTTTTT. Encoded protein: CASTNSGRAGTGELFF.

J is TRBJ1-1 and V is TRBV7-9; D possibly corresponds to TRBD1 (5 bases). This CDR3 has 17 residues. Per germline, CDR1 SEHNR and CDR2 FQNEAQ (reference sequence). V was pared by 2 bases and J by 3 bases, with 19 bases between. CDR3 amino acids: CASSLPPGTLEDTEAFF. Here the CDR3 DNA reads TGTGCCAGCAGCTTACCCCCCGGGACTCTTGAGGACACTGAAGCTTTCTTT.

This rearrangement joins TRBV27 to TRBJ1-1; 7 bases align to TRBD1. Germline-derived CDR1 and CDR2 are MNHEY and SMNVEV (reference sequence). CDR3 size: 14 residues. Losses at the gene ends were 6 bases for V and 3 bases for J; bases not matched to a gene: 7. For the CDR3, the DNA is TGTGCCAGCAGGGAACAGGGGATCTACACTGAAGCTTTCTTT. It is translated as CASREQGIYTEAFF.

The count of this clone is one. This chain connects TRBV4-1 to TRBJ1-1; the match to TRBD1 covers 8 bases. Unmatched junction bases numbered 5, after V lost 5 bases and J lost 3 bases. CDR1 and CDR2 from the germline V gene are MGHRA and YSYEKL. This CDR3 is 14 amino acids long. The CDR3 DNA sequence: TGCGCCAGCAGCGTTTACAGGGGGGACACTGAAGCTTTCTTT. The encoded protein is CASSVYRGDTEAFF.

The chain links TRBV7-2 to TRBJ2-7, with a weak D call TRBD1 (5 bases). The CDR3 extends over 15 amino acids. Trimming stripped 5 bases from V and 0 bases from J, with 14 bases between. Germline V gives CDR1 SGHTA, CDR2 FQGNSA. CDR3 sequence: CASSVQDTSSYEQYF. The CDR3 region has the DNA TGTGCCAGCAGCGTCCAGGACACTTCCTCCTACGAGCAGTACTTC. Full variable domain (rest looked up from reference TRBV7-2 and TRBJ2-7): GAGVSQSPSNKVTEKGKDVELRCDPISGHTALYWYRQSLGQGLEFLIYFQGNSAPDKSGLPSDRFSAERTGGSVSTLTIQRTQQEDSAVYLCASSVQDTSSYEQYFGPGTRLTVT.

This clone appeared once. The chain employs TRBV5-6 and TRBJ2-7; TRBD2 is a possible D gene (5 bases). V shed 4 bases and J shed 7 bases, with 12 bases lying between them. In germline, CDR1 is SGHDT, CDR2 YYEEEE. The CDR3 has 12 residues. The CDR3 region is CASSMGAWEQYF. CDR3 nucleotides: TGTGCCAGCAGCATGGGAGCGTGGGAGCAGTACTTC.

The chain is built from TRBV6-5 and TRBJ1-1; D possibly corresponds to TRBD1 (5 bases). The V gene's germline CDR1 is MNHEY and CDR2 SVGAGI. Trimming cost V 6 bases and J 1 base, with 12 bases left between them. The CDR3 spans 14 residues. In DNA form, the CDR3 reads TGTGCCAGCAGATGGGGCGGGGGGAACACTGAAGCTTTCTTT. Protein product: CASRWGGGNTEAFF.

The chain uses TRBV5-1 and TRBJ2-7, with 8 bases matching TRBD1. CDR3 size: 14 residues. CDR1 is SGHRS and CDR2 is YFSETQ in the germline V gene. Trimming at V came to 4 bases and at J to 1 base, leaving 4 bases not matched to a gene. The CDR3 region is CASSIDRGSYEQYF. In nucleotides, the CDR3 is TGCGCCAGCAGCATAGACAGGGGTTCCTACGAGCAGTACTTC.

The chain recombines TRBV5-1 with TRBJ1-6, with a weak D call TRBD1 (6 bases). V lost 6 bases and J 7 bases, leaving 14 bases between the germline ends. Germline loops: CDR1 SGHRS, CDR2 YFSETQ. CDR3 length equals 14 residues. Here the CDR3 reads CASTTGGANSPLHF. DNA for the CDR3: TGCGCCAGCACCACGGGGGGGGCAAATTCACCCCTCCACTTT.

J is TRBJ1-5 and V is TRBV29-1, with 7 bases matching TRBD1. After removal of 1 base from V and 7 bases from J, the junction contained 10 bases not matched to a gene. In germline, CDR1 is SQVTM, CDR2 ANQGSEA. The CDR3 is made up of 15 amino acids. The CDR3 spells CSVEGEQGSSQPQHF. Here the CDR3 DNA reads TGCAGCGTTGAAGGAGAACAGGGGTCCTCCCAGCCCCAGCATTTT.

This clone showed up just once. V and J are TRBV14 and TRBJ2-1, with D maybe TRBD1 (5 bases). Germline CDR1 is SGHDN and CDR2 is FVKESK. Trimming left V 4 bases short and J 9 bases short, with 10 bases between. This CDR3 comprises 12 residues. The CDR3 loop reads CASSRGLGEQFF. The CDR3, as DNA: TGTGCCAGCAGCCGGGGCCTAGGTGAGCAGTTCTTC.

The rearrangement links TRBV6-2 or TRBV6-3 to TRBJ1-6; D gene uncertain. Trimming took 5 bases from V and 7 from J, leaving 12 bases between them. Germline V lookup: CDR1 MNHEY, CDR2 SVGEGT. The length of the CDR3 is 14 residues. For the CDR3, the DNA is TGTGCCAGCAGTGACCTCCGGGTCAATTCACCCCTCCACTTT. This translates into CASSDLRVNSPLHF.

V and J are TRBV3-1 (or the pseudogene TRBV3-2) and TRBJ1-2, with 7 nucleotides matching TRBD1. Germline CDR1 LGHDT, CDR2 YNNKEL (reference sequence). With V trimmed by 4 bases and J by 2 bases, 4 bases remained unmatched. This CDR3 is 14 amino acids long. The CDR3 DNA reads TGTGCCAGCAGCCGACAGGGTTTGAACTATGGCTACACCTTC. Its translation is CASSRQGLNYGYTF.